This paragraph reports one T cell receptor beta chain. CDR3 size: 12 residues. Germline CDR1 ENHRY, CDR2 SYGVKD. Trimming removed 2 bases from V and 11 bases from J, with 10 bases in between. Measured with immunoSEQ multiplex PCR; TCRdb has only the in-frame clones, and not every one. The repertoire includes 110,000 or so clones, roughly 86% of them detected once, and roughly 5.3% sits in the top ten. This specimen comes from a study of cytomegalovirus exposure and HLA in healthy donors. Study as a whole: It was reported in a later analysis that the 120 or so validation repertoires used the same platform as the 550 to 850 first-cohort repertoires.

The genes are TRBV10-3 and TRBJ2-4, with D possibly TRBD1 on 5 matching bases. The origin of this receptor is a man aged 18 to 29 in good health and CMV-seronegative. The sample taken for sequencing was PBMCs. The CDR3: CAISEGAVLQYF. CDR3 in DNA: TGTGCCATCAGTGAGGGGGCTGTCCTTCAGTACTTC.